This is a list of T cell receptor beta chains from one sample in a study of cytotoxic CD8 clonotypes in ibrutinib-treated CLL. Libraries were prepared by immunoSEQ multiplex PCR; TCRdb keeps only in-frame clonotypes and omits some of them. The sample carries around 50,000 clones, 50% to 65% recorded once. Sequences were derived from PBMCs, sampled after 24 months of ibrutinib treatment. These receptors originate from a human donor with chronic lymphocytic leukemia. Both conserved end residues are trimmed from each CDR3. The D gene is left open where the match is weak.

NA TRBV28 ASSLGPEDGYT
NA TRBV6-1 ASSEGTGPYEQY
NA TRBV2 ASNFGQNTEAF
NA TRBV5-1 ASQGKNTGELF
NA TRBV5-1 ASSSENNYGYT
NA TRBV6-1 ATWGRGDTEAF
NA TRBV2 ASSARGKSYNEQF
NA TRBV6-5 ASSYSAGGQKLF
NA TRBV4-1 ASSQQGTDTQY
NA TRBV4-2 ASSQEASGGTGNTIY